A selection of T cell receptor beta chains follows, all from one sample in a study of control samples from healthy donors and cancer patients. Produced via immunoSEQ multiplex PCR; TCRdb's table is partial and in-frame only. The repertoire has around 95,000 clones, approximately 80% of them found once; the top ten carry 15% to 20%. Sequencing was carried out using blood. All receptors come from a man aged 25 to 45 in good health. The CDR3 runs from the conserved cysteine through the conserved F or W.

TRBV4-2	TRBJ2-3	CASSWLGGAGTDTQYF
TRBV5-1	TRBJ1-2	CASSRDGSRGYTF
TRBV3-1/TRBV3-2	TRBJ2-7	CASSHAILQGPSEQYF
TRBV7-9	TRBJ1-1	CASRSGSVNTEAFF
TRBV5-4	TRBJ1-3	CASSSQSSGNTIYF
TRBV5-4	TRBJ1-3	CATGGDGNTIYF
TRBV6-6	TRBJ1-1	CASSFSDRVGTEAFF
TRBV18	TRBJ2-7	CASSPFSRAEQYF
TRBV7-3	TRBJ1-2	CASSLTPAYGYTF
TRBV18	TRBJ1-5	CASSPGGGGISNQPQHF
TRBV2	TRBJ1-2	CASKLTAGKSGYTF
TRBV10-2	TRBJ2-1	CASKRYNEQFF
TRBV7-2	TRBJ2-1	CASSLGTSVGNEQFF
TRBV30	TRBJ1-4	CAWARDTSEKLFF
TRBV7-7	TRBJ1-5	CASSPTRAGTDQPQHF
TRBV19	TRBJ2-2	CATREGDRRTGELFF
TRBV18	TRBJ1-5	CASSPNTANQPQHF
TRBV7-3	TRBJ2-2	CASSLHGGELFF
TRBV19	TRBJ1-2	CASSITGTSDYGYTF
TRBV9	TRBJ1-6	CASSRGRSDSPLHF
TRBV10-1	TRBJ1-2	CASSDREGYGYTF
TRBV4-1	TRBJ2-3	CASSQDGAGGLFSTDTQYF
TRBV30	TRBJ2-3	CAWMSGGPNTDTQYF
TRBV5-1	TRBJ1-5	CASSIRQVPGHQPQHF
TRBV4-1	TRBJ1-4	CASSQVVGAGRDEKLFF
TRBV6-5	TRBJ2-5	CASRPGSVETQYF
TRBV19	TRBJ2-3	CASSGRGPSTDTQYF
TRBV5-1	TRBJ1-6	CASSESRDSPLHF
TRBV19	TRBJ1-1	CASRRGQGNTEAFF
TRBV11-2	TRBJ1-3	CASSLVYSGNTIYF
TRBV12-5	TRBJ1-4	CASGLWEDGEKLFF
TRBV9	TRBJ1-3	CASSAQSSGNTIYF
TRBV7-2	TRBJ2-1	CASSLVGGSSYNEQFF
TRBV11-3	TRBJ1-1	CASSRAWDTEAFF
TRBV6-6	TRBJ1-1	CASSRQETEAFF
TRBV18	TRBJ1-1	CASSPRGLNTEAFF
TRBV10-3	TRBJ1-3	CAISELGASSGNTIYF
TRBV27	TRBJ2-1	CASRDPPGGYNEQFF
TRBV7-9	TRBJ1-6	CASSLDSGTSYNSPLHF
TRBV30	TRBJ1-2	CAWSVRAYGYTF
TRBV30	TRBJ2-5	CAWSATRSQETQYF
TRBV24-1	TRBJ2-6	CATSDPRQLAGANVLTF
TRBV28	TRBJ1-2	CASSLFYGNGYTF
TRBV5-4	TRBJ2-3	CASSLTSGARTDTQYF
TRBV18	TRBJ1-1	CASSLGTKNTEAFF
TRBV2	TRBJ2-7	CASSEVFTGGVEYF
TRBV29-1	TRBJ2-7	CSVVPGQGSSYEQYF
TRBV7-9	TRBJ1-3	CASSSTFSGNTIYF
TRBV20-1	TRBJ1-2	CSALAGPGYTF
TRBV9	TRBJ2-7	CASSPGLAGGYEQYF
TRBV24-1	TRBJ2-1	CATSDTGQVLGEQFF
TRBV3-1/TRBV3-2	TRBJ2-7	CASSQDSEQYF
TRBV19	TRBJ1-3	CASSRSNLRSGNTIYF